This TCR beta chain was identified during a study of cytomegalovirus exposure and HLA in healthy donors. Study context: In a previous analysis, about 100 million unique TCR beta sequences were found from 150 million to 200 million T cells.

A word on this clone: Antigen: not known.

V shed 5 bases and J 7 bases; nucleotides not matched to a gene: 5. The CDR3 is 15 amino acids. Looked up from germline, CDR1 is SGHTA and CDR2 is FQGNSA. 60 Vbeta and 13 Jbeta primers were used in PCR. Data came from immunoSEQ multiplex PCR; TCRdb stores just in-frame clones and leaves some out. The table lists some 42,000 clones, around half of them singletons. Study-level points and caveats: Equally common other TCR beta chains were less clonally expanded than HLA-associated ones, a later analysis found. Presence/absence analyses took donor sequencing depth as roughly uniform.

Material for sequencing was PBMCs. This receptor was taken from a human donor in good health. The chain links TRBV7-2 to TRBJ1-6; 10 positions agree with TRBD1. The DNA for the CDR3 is TGTGCCAGCAGCGCCCGGGACAGGGGAAATTCACCCCTCCACTTT. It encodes CASSARDRGNSPLHF.